The entry below describes one T cell receptor (beta chain). The antigen it recognizes is unknown. Base qualities are missing; no much larger clone stands one base away. This specimen includes other DNA sequences encoding the same CDR3. What this sample's treatment or condition label stands for: oral pan-JAK inhibitor, 5-10 mg twice daily. Lesional scalp punch biopsies and peripheral blood were collected from alopecia areata patients. After PBMCs were isolated by density centrifugation and stained for CD3, CD4 and CD8, a FACSAria was used to sort CD4+ and CD8+ T cells. Its CDR3 holds 15 amino acids, cysteine through phenylalanine. Kept here is only the CDR3 DNA, which spans 45 bases and is read in frame from base 1. For CDR1 and CDR2, the germline V gene (reference sequence) lists LNHNV and YYDKDF. V is shortened by 5 bases, J by 2 bases, and the region joining them spans 15 bases. The library was made by the immunoSEQ multiplex PCR assay. RNA was extracted from all samples and reverse transcribed into cDNA as template for TCR sequencing. First-strand cDNA was synthesized with SuperScript III using a 2:1 mix of oligo-dT and random hexamers. A synthetic immune receptor repertoire was used to gauge amplification bias, and whatever bias remained was removed computationally. In the authors' own workflow: Raw reads were preprocessed for error removal, and CDR3 was defined according to IMGT conventions as running from the conserved cysteine to phenylalanine. To get clonality, Shannon entropy was normalized by log2 of the number of productive unique TCRs and the result was subtracted from 1. Whether scalp clones were CD4 or CD8 was inferred by matching scalp TCRbeta sequences against CD4 and CD8 repertoires sorted from blood. Entries here come from immuneACCESS through TCRdb and include only in-frame sequences with V and J called. Some clones fail to appear in such tables; in the studies checked, an unresolved V gene covers under half of the shortfall, and the cause of the remainder is unknown. V and J calls and clone size are those listed in that table; D and trimming were worked out from the DNA. The sample table records some 210,000 clones; roughly 66% of these occur just once. Roughly 1.2% of the sample goes to the ten largest clones.

This sample is drawn from a study of CD8+ T cells in alopecia areata (dated by TCRdb to the late 2010s). General notes on the study: Treated patients were enrolled in an open-label pilot trial of oral tofacitinib at 5 to 10 mg twice daily for moderate-to-severe alopecia areata. Tofacitinib was administered for 6 to 18 months, and 6 months of follow-up off drug were then conducted to assess delayed response and recurrence. The SALT score, which quantifies the percentage of affected scalp surface area, was used to measure disease severity in treated patients. To study T cell clonal expansion in alopecia areata, the researchers applied high-throughput TCRbeta sequencing to both the C3H/HeJ mouse model and human patients. Human TCRbeta sequencing covered scalp tissue and sorted CD4+ and CD8+ peripheral blood T cells from patchy and totalis/universalis alopecia areata patients and healthy controls. Biopsies were taken from tofacitinib-treated patients at baseline and at 4 and 24 weeks of treatment, and a later scalp biopsy was taken in several of the tofacitinib-treated patients. Scalp clonality was compared among normal scalp (n=4), patchy alopecia areata scalp (n=8), and alopecia totalis/universalis scalp (n=8). The RNA source kit depended on sample type: the PAXgene miRNA kit for fixed scalp, the miRNeasy kit for PBMCs, and the RNeasy kit for mouse skin. TCRbeta CDR3 regions were amplified by immunoSEQ multiplex PCR with 35 Vbeta forward and 13 Jbeta reverse primers. Broad study findings and their caveats: Shared TCR sequences between patients were less evident than in mice, which may be partly attributable to HLA diversity in the patient population. With tofacitinib, both scalp clonality and the number of expanded CD8+ clones among the top 100 scalp clones went down significantly. Compared with normal scalp, lesional scalp, particularly in alopecia totalis/universalis, had higher clonality and more expanded CD8+ clones, which suggests antigenic drive. During tofacitinib treatment, many expanded lesional clones remained in scalp and blood, and this persistence may partly explain relapse after treatment is stopped. Unlike mouse skin, which is dominated by gammadelta T cells, normal human skin has resident alphabeta T cells that are also sequenced, and this complicates analysis of the scalp TCR repertoire. Because the treated cohort was small and included a single nonresponder, larger studies are needed to assess links between baseline CD8+ expansion and response.

This receptor was taken from a human donor with alopecia areata. This specimen was CD4+ T cells sorted from blood, taken around week 42, from a patient treated with tofacitinib. The chain employs TRBV15 and TRBJ2-5; a weak D assignment points to TRBD1 (6 bases agree). Here is the DNA: TGTGCCACCAGCGAACAGACAGGAGCACAAGAGACCCAGTACTTC. Its translation reads: CATSEQTGAQETQYF.